This TCR beta chain comes out of a study of OX40 agonist ivuxolimab in advanced cancers. Study details: Past anti-PD-1, anti-PD-L1 or anti-CTLA-4 therapy was accepted, and roughly 38% had received some. Partial response was recorded in three patients: one hepatocellular carcinoma and two cutaneous melanoma cases. Study-wide points: Fewer expanded clones were found on average in CD4+ than in CD8+ T cells. Partial responders dosed at 0.1-3.0 mg/kg displayed clonal expansion ranking among the lowest.

Data came from immunoSEQ multiplex PCR; TCRdb stores just in-frame clones and leaves some out. This sample yields about 61,000 clones, of which 82% are seen a single time; 0.52% belongs to the top ten. As regards this clone: Its antigen is not known.

The germline V gene has CDR1 SGHVS and CDR2 FQNEAQ. This CDR3 contains 16 residues. The ends lost 5 bases at V and 5 bases at J; junction bases unmatched: 10. The source was CD4+ or CD8+ T cells sorted from blood, collected in a trial of the OX40 agonist ivuxolimab. The chain recombines TRBV7-8 with TRBJ2-7; 12 bases agree with TRBD1. The clonotype originates from an adult with an advanced solid tumor such as melanoma, head and neck, liver or kidney cancer. The CDR3 region is CASSLGPGQGANEQYF. The CDR3 DNA sequence: TGTGCCAGCAGCCTGGGACCGGGACAGGGGGCCAACGAGCAGTACTTC.